This T cell receptor beta chain was retrieved from a study of beta chain features in type 1 diabetes. Study results and limitations: Comparison showed that naive, central memory and Treg TCRB repertoires appeared more similar among patients than among healthy donors. The study found fewer insertions and more deletions at VDJ junctions in type 1 diabetes patients.

Investigators reverse transcribed all isolated RNA, so they sequenced expressed TCRB transcripts. Sequenced by immunoSEQ multiplex PCR; TCRdb stores in-frame clones only, minus some. Of about 620,000 clones in the sample, 15% to 19% were seen once. Between the trimmed V and J ends, which lost 4 bases and 6 bases, there was a span of 19 bases. This CDR3 is 15 amino acids long. Germline V CDR1 and CDR2: MNHNY, SVGAGI (reference sequence). This clone has just a few counts. Its antigen is not known. Sequencing was carried out using naive CD4+ T cells from blood. The chain combines TRBV6-6 with TRBJ2-7; no clear D. The receptor was derived from a man aged 18 to 30 in good health. The CDR3, as DNA: TGTGCCAGCAGTTTCTCAACTGCCGGAGTTGGCGAGCAGTACTTC. This sequence encodes CASSFSTAGVGEQYF.